Listed below are T cell receptor beta chains from one sample, sequenced in a study of cytomegalovirus exposure and HLA in healthy donors. Method: immunoSEQ multiplex PCR; TCRdb's copy keeps in-frame clones and lacks some. Here the sample spans over 80,000 clones, about 70% being singletons. The sample was PBMCs. The receptor set was obtained from a woman in her 70s in good health and CMV-seropositive. Each CDR3 is given with its conserved first and last residue. Fields, in order: J gene, V gene, D gene, clone size, CDR3 protein, CDR3 DNA. D genes are given only for firm matches. A row's size may be missing; if present it is once, few, many or a size class.

J gene: TRBJ1-1
V gene: TRBV11-2
D gene: TRBD1
clone size: few
CDR3 protein: CASSAQTGVEAFF
CDR3 DNA: TGTGCCAGCAGCGCCCAGACAGGGGTTGAAGCTTTCTTT

J gene: TRBJ2-1
V gene: TRBV19
D gene: -
clone size: few
CDR3 protein: CASSIGHLSSYNEQFF
CDR3 DNA: TGTGCCAGTAGTATAGGCCATCTTAGCTCCTACAATGAGCAGTTCTTC

J gene: TRBJ2-7
V gene: TRBV5-1
D gene: -
clone size: -
CDR3 protein: CASSLKASLYEQYF
CDR3 DNA: TGCGCCAGCAGCTTGAAGGCTAGTTTATACGAGCAGTACTTC

J gene: TRBJ1-1
V gene: TRBV27
D gene: -
clone size: -
CDR3 protein: CASRSTSANTEAFF
CDR3 DNA: TGTGCCAGCAGATCCACAAGCGCGAACACTGAAGCTTTCTTT

J gene: TRBJ2-4
V gene: TRBV28
D gene: -
clone size: -
CDR3 protein: CASSLRGVAKNIQYF
CDR3 DNA: TGTGCCAGCAGCTTACGAGGAGTAGCCAAAAACATTCAGTACTTC

J gene: TRBJ2-7
V gene: TRBV29-1
D gene: TRBD1
clone size: -
CDR3 protein: CSGQGADEQYF
CDR3 DNA: TGCAGCGGACAGGGGGCGGACGAGCAGTACTTC

J gene: TRBJ1-5
V gene: TRBV2
D gene: TRBD1
clone size: once
CDR3 protein: CASSEGDRRGNQPQHF
CDR3 DNA: TGTGCCAGCAGTGAAGGGGACAGGCGGGGAAATCAGCCCCAGCATTTT

J gene: TRBJ2-7
V gene: TRBV2
D gene: -
clone size: -
CDR3 protein: CASSEAGQGTKPYEQYF
CDR3 DNA: TGTGCCAGCAGTGAAGCAGGGCAGGGAACAAAGCCCTACGAGCAGTACTTC

J gene: TRBJ2-7
V gene: TRBV28
D gene: TRBD1
clone size: -
CDR3 protein: CASNPPDRGAEQYF
CDR3 DNA: TGTGCCAGCAACCCCCCGGACAGGGGAGCCGAGCAGTACTTC

J gene: TRBJ2-7
V gene: TRBV6-5
D gene: -
clone size: -
CDR3 protein: CASSYAWGGAQYEQYF
CDR3 DNA: TGTGCCAGCAGTTACGCGTGGGGTGGGGCCCAATACGAGCAGTACTTC

J gene: TRBJ1-1
V gene: TRBV28
D gene: -
clone size: -
CDR3 protein: CASSLRNHPGRGHTEAFF
CDR3 DNA: TGTGCCAGCAGCCTACGCAACCATCCAGGCAGAGGGCACACTGAAGCTTTCTTT

J gene: TRBJ2-3
V gene: TRBV9
D gene: TRBD2
clone size: -
CDR3 protein: CASSVGSGVSTDTQYF
CDR3 DNA: TGTGCCAGCAGCGTAGGTAGCGGGGTTAGCACAGATACGCAGTATTTT

J gene: TRBJ2-7
V gene: TRBV14
D gene: TRBD1
clone size: few
CDR3 protein: CASSLTGGHLFYEQYF
CDR3 DNA: TGTGCCAGCAGCCTCACAGGGGGCCACCTCTTCTACGAGCAGTACTTC

J gene: TRBJ1-5
V gene: TRBV28
D gene: -
clone size: -
CDR3 protein: CASSLLGGNQPQHF
CDR3 DNA: TGTGCCAGCAGTTTATTGGGGGGGAATCAGCCCCAGCATTTT

J gene: TRBJ2-2
V gene: TRBV11-2
D gene: -
clone size: -
CDR3 protein: CASSPRTVTGELFF
CDR3 DNA: TGTGCCAGCAGCCCCCGGACAGTGACCGGGGAGCTGTTTTTT

J gene: TRBJ2-7
V gene: TRBV10-3
D gene: -
clone size: -
CDR3 protein: CAIRGGKNSYEQYF
CDR3 DNA: TGTGCCATTAGGGGGGGGAAAAACTCCTACGAGCAGTACTTC

J gene: TRBJ2-1
V gene: TRBV11-2
D gene: TRBD1
clone size: -
CDR3 protein: CASSPYGTGGNEQFF
CDR3 DNA: TGTGCCAGCAGCCCCTACGGGACAGGGGGCAATGAGCAGTTCTTC

J gene: TRBJ1-1
V gene: TRBV14
D gene: -
clone size: -
CDR3 protein: CASSQTPGRAANTEAFF
CDR3 DNA: TGTGCCAGCAGCCAAACCCCTGGGAGGGCCGCGAACACTGAAGCTTTCTTT

J gene: TRBJ2-3
V gene: TRBV11-3
D gene: TRBD1
clone size: -
CDR3 protein: CASSKRATGGPTDTQYF
CDR3 DNA: TGTGCCAGCAGCAAAAGGGCGACAGGGGGCCCCACAGATACGCAGTATTTT

J gene: TRBJ1-2
V gene: TRBV5-4
D gene: -
clone size: -
CDR3 protein: CASSKTGPNYGYTF
CDR3 DNA: TGTGCCAGCAGCAAAACAGGGCCAAACTATGGCTACACCTTC

J gene: TRBJ2-5
V gene: TRBV9
D gene: TRBD2
clone size: few
CDR3 protein: CASSVADSAGQETQYF
CDR3 DNA: TGTGCCAGCAGCGTAGCGGATTCAGCGGGACAAGAGACCCAGTACTTC

J gene: TRBJ2-3
V gene: TRBV4-3
D gene: -
clone size: -
CDR3 protein: CASSQDGGFSQYF
CDR3 DNA: TGCGCCAGCAGCCAAGATGGGGGGTTTTCGCAGTATTTT

J gene: TRBJ2-7
V gene: TRBV5-6
D gene: -
clone size: -
CDR3 protein: CASTPGNAYEQYF
CDR3 DNA: TGTGCCAGCACCCCGGGGAACGCCTACGAGCAGTACTTC